This T cell receptor (beta chain) is drawn from a study of blood T cell repertoires in COVID-19. Study background: Samples representing acute and convalescent COVID-19 were sourced from the United States, Italy and Spain. Sources were T cells, B-cell-depleted T cells, or PBMCs; the material itself was cDNA or gDNA.

With 6 bases removed from V and 2 bases from J, the gap between germline ends came to 16 bases. Germline V CDR1 and CDR2: MNHEY, SMNVEV (reference sequence). CDR3 size: 15 residues. This clone has a count of ten or more. Clones were sequenced by immunoSEQ multiplex PCR, and TCRdb holds only the in-frame ones, with some missing. The table records about 110,000 clones, about 80% of them present only once. Specimen: peripheral blood. This chain joins TRBV27 and TRBJ1-1; TRBD1 is a possible D gene (6 bases). The TCR sequence derives from a woman aged 80 or older with active or convalescent COVID-19. The CDR3 here is CASRTRQEINTEAFF. Written as DNA, the CDR3 is TGTGCCAGCAGAACTAGACAGGAAATTAACACTGAAGCTTTCTTT.